This TCR beta chain originates from a study of T cell repertoires in cytomegalovirus infection. Study in general: CMV infection and matching HLA type were both indicated by public TCR beta signatures.

The CDR3 covers 13 residues. Germline V lookup: CDR1 SGHVS, CDR2 FQNEAQ. Deletions cut 5 bases from V and 3 bases from J, with 10 bases between. The study, taken as a whole, reports: Frequencies of public TCR beta families were cumulated, and this identified carriers of CMV plus the relevant HLA. Ex vivo, HLA-C-restricted CMV-specific TCR beta clonotypes prevailed over the rest of the response.

As for this clonotype: The target antigen is unknown.

TCRdb re-called the reads through MiXCR, storing one row per CDR3 protein. Of approximately 400,000 distinct CDR3 sequences in the sample, roughly 31% were seen once. Sequencing input: PBMCs. The V call is TRBV7-8, the J call TRBJ2-5; a possible D gene is TRBD2 (6 bases). This TCR derives from a human donor in good health (CMV status not recorded). Some clones in this sample may be carry-over from other donors' samples. CDR3 residues: CASSRRVEETQYF. CDR3 coding DNA: TGTGCCAGCAGCAGGAGGGTCGAAGAGACCCAGTACTTC. Drawing the rest from reference TRBV7-8 and TRBJ2-5, the complete variable domain is GAGVSQSPRYKVAKRGQDVALRCDPISGHVSLFWYQQALGQGPEFLTYFQNEAQLDKSGLPSDRFFAERPEGSVSTLKIQRTQQEDSAVYLCASSRRVEETQYFGPGTRLLVL.